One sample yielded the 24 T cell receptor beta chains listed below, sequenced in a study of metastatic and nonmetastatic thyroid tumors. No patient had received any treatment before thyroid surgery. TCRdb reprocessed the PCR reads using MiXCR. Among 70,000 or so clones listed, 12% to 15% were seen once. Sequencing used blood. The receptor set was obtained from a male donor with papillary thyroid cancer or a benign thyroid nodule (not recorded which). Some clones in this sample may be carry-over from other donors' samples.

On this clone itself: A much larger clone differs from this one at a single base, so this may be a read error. The CDR3 DNA sequence: TGCGCCAGCAGCTTGGGCTCGAATCCCACTGGCTACACCTTC. Translation: CASSLGSNPTGYTF. The chain recombines TRBV5-1 with TRBJ1-2; D is undetermined. V lost 0 bases and J 7 bases, leaving 13 bases between the germline ends. Germline loops: CDR1 SGHRS, CDR2 YFSETQ. The CDR3 totals 14 residues.

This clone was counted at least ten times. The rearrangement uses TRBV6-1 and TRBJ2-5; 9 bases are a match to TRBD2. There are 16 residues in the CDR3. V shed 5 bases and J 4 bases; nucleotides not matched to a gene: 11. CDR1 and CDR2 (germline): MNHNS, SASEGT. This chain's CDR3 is CASSPGLALGGETQYF. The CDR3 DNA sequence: TGTGCCAGCAGTCCCGGACTAGCGCTTGGAGGAGAGACCCAGTACTTC.

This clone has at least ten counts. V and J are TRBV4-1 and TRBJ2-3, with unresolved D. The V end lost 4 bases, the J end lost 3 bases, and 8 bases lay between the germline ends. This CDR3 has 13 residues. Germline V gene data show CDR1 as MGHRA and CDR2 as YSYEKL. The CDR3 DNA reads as TGCGCCAGCAGCCTAACCCAAACAGATACGCAGTATTTT. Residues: CASSLTQTDTQYF.

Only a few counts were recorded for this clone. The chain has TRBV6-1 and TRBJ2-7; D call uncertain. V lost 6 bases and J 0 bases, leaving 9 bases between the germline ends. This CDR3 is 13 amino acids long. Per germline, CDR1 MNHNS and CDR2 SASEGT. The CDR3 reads CASRDLISYEQYV. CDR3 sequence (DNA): TGTGCCAGCAGAGACCTTATCTCCTACGAGCAGTACGTC.

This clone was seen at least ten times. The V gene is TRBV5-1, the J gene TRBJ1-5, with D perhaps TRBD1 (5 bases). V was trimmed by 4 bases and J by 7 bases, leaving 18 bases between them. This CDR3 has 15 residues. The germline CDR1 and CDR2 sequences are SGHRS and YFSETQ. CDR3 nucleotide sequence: TGCGCCAGCAGCATGGGGACTGCTCTGCCCCAGCCCCAGCATTTT. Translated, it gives CASSMGTALPQPQHF.

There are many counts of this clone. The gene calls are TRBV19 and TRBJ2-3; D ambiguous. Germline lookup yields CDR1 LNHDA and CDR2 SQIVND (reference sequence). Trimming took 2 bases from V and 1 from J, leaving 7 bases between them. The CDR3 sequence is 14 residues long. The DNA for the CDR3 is TGTGCCAGTAGTATACTGGATGGCACAGATACGCAGTATTTT. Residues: CASSILDGTDTQYF.

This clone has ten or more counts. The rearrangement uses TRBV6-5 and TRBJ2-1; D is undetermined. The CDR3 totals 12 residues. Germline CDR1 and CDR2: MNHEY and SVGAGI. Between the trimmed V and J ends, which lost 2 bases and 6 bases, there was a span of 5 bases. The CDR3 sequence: CASSYLFNEQFF. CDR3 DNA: TGTGCCAGCAGTTACCTCTTCAATGAGCAGTTCTTC.

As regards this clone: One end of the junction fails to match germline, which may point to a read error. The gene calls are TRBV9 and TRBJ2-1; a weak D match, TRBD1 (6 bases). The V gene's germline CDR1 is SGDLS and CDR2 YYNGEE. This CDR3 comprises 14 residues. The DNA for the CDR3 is TGTGCCAGCAGCGTTGGACAGTGTTTCAATGATCAGTTCTTC. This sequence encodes CASSVGQCFNDQFF.

The CDR3 sequence is CASSYGGDLGADTQYF. The CDR3 DNA follows: TGTGCCAGCAGTTACGGGGGGGACCTGGGGGCAGATACGCAGTATTTT. The chain has TRBV6-2 or TRBV6-3 and TRBJ2-3; 7 bases align to TRBD2. Germline CDR1 MNHEY, CDR2 SVGEGT. Trimming took 2 bases from V and 4 from J; bases not matched to a gene: 9. This CDR3 is built from 16 residues.

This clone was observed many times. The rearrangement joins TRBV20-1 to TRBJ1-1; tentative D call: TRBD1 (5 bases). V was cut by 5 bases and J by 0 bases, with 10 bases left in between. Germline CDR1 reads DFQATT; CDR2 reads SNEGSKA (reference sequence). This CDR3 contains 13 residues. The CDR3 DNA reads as TGCAGTGCTTTGAAGACAGTGAACACTGAAGCTTTCTTT. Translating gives CSALKTVNTEAFF.

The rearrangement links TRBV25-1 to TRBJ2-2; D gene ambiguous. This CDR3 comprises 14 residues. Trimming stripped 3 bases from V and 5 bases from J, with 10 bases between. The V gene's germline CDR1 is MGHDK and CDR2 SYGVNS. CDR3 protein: CASSEWGITGELFF. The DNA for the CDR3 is TGTGCCAGCAGTGAGTGGGGTATTACCGGGGAGCTGTTTTTT. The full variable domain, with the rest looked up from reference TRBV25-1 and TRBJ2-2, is EADIYQTPRYLVIGTGKKITLECSQTMGHDKMYWYQQDPGMELHLIHYSYGVNSTEKGDLSSESTVSRIRTEHFPLTLESARPSHTSQYLCASSEWGITGELFFGEGSRLTVL.

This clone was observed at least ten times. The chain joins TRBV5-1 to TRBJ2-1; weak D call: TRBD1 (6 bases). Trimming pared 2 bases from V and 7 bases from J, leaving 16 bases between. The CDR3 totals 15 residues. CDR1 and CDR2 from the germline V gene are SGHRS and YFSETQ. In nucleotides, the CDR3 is TGCGCCAGCAGCTTAGGGAGACAGGAGATTAATGAGCAGTTCTTC. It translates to CASSLGRQEINEQFF.

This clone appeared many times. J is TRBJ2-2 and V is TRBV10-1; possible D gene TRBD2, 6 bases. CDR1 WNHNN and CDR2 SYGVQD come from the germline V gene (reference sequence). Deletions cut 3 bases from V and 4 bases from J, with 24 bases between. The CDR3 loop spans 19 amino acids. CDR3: CASSEGIPVAEGSTGELFF. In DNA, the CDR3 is TGCGCCAGCAGTGAAGGAATTCCGGTAGCGGAGGGCAGCACCGGGGAGCTGTTTTTT.

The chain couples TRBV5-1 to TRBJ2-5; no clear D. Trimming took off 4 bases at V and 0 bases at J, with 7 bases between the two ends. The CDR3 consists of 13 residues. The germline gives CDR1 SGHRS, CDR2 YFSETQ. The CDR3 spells CASSRGHQETQYF. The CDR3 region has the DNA TGCGCCAGCAGCCGAGGTCACCAAGAGACCCAGTACTTC.

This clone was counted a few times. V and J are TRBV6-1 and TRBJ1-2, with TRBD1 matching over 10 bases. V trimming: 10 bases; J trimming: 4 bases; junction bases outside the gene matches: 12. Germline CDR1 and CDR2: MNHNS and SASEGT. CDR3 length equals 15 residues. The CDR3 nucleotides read TGTGCCAACATTGAAGTTGGGGACAGGGGCTATGGCTACACCTTC. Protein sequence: CANIEVGDRGYGYTF.

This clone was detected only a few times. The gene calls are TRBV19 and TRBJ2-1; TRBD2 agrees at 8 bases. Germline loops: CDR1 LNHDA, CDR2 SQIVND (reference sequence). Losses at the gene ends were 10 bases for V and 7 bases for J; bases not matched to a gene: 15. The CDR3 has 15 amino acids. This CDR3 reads CAIAYGGRISNEQFF. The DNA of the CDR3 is TGTGCCATCGCTTACGGCGGGAGGATATCGAATGAGCAGTTCTTC.

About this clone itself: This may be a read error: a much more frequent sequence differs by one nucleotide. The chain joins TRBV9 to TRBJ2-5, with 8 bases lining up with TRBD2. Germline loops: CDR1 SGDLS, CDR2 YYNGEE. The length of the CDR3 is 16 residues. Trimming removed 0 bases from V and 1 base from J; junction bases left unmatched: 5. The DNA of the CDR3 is TGTGCCAGCAGCGTAGTGTCGGGAGGGCCCCAAGAGACCCAGTACTTC. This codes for CASSVVSGGPQETQYF.

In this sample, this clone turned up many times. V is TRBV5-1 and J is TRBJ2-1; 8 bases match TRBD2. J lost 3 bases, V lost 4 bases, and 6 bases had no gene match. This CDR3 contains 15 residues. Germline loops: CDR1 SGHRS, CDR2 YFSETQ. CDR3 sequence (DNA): TGCGCCAGCAGCCCGGGAGGGCCGGGCTACAATGAGCAGTTCTTC. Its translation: CASSPGGPGYNEQFF.

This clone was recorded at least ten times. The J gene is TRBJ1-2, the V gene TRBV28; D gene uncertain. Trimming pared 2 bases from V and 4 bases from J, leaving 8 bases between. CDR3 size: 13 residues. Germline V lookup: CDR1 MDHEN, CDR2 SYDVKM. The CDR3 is CASSLSQLYGYTF. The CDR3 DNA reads TGTGCCAGCAGTTTAAGTCAGCTCTATGGCTACACCTTC.

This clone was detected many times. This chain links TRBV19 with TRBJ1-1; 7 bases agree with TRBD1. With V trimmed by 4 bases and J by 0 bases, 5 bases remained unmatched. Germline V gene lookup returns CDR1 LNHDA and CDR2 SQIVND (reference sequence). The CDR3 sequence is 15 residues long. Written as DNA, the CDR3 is TGTGCCAGTAGTAGGGAGGGGGCCATGAACACTGAAGCTTTCTTT. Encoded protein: CASSREGAMNTEAFF.

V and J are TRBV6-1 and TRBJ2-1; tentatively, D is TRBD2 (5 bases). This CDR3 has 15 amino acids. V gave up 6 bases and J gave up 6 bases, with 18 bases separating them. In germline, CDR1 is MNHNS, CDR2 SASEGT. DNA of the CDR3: TGTGCCAGCAGACCCCGTAGCGTGAAGGGCAATGAGCAGTTCTTC. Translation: CASRPRSVKGNEQFF.

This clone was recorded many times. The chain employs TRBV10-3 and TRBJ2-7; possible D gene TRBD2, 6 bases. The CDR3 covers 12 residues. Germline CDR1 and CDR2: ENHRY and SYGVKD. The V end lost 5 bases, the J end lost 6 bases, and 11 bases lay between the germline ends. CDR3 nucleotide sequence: TGTGCCATCAGTCCCCAGGGAGGCGAGCAGTACTTC. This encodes CAISPQGGEQYF.

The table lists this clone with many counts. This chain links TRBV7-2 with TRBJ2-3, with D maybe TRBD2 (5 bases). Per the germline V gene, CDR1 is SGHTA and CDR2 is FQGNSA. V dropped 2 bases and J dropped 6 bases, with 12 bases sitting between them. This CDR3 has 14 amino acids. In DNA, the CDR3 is TGTGCCAGCAGCTTATCGGGGAGACGCGATACGCAGTATTTT. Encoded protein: CASSLSGRRDTQYF.

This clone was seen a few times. CDR3 sequence reads: CGARTSVQETQYF. DNA of the CDR3: TGCGGCGCACGCACTAGCGTCCAAGAGACCCAGTACTTC. This chain links TRBV29-1 with TRBJ2-5, with 7 nucleotides matching TRBD2. The germline V gene encodes CDR1 SQVTM and CDR2 ANQGSEA. The CDR3 contains 13 residues. Drawing the rest from reference TRBV29-1 and TRBJ2-5, the complete variable domain is SAVISQKPSRDICQRGTSLTIQCQVDSQVTMMFWYRQQPGQSLTLIATANQGSEATYESGFVIDKFPISRPNLTFSTLTVSNMSPEDSSIYLCGARTSVQETQYFGPGTRLLVL.